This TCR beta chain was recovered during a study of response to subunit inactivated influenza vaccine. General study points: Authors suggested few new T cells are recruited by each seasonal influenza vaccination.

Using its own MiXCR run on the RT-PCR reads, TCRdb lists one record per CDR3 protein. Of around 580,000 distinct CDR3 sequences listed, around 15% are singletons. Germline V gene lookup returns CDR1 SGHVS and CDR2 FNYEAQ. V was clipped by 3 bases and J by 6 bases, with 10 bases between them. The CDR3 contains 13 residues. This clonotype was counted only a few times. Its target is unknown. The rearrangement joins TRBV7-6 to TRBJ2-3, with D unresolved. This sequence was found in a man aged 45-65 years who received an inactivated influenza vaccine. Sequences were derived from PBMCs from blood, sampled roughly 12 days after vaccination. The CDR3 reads CASSLDRSDTQYF. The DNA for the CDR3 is TGTGCCAGCAGCTTGGACCGATCGGATACGCAGTATTTT.